The 30 T cell receptor beta chains below come from one sample, sequenced in a study of blood T cell repertoires in COVID-19. The table came from immunoSEQ multiplex PCR; TCRdb's copy has only in-frame clones and leaves some out. The data show 90,000 or so clones, with around 87% seen just once and about a sixth held by the top ten. Specimen: peripheral blood. The receptors stem from a human donor in a cohort sampled during active COVID-19.

The V and J genes are TRBV19 and TRBJ1-1; no clear D. V was pared by 6 bases and J by 5 bases, with 13 bases between. CDR1 is LNHDA, CDR2 SQIVND, per germline (reference sequence). The CDR3 totals 13 residues. The CDR3 region is CASRGLQRTEAFF. DNA of the CDR3: TGTGCCAGTAGAGGACTCCAGAGGACTGAAGCTTTCTTT.

V usage is TRBV6-2 or TRBV6-3 and J usage is TRBJ1-1, with D uncertain. The germline V gene encodes CDR1 MNHEY and CDR2 SVGEGT. Trimming cost V 0 bases and J 1 base, with 6 bases left between them. The CDR3 totals 14 residues. CDR3: CASSYSRKNTEAFF. The CDR3, as DNA: TGTGCCAGCAGTTACTCGAGGAAGAACACTGAAGCTTTCTTT.

This clone turned up a few times. This chain joins TRBV5-1 and TRBJ1-5; TRBD1 matches 7 bases. The CDR3 covers 14 residues. The V gene's germline CDR1 is SGHRS and CDR2 YFSETQ. After removal of 7 bases from V and 6 bases from J, the junction contained 10 bases not matched to a gene. This CDR3 reads CASPRRGRGQPQHF. The DNA for the CDR3 is TGCGCCAGCCCGAGGAGGGGGCGGGGTCAGCCCCAGCATTTT. The whole variable domain, filled in from reference TRBV5-1 and TRBJ1-5, reads KAGVTQTPRYLIKTRGQQVTLSCSPISGHRSVSWYQQTPGQGLQFLFEYFSETQRNKGNFPGRFSGRQFSNSRSEMNVSTLELGDSALYLCASPRRGRGQPQHFGDGTRLSIL.

The chain has TRBV19 and TRBJ1-1; D remains unclear. The CDR3 length is 14 residues. Trimming cost V 5 bases and J 7 bases, with 17 bases left between them. Germline V gene data show CDR1 as LNHDA and CDR2 as SQIVND (reference sequence). The DNA of the CDR3 is TGTGCCAGTAGTTCCCCGGGTGTAATGGTTGAAGCTTTCTTT. Protein sequence: CASSSPGVMVEAFF.

The rearrangement joins TRBV10-1 to TRBJ2-7, with 12 bases identical to TRBD2. From germline, CDR1 is WNHNN and CDR2 SYGVQD (reference sequence). J lost 6 bases, V lost 5 bases, and 5 bases had no gene match. This CDR3 has 14 residues. DNA of the CDR3: TGCGCCAGCAGTTCTAGCGGGGGGGCAGGCGAGCAGTACTTC. Amino acids: CASSSSGGAGEQYF.

The chain combines TRBV7-9 with TRBJ1-4, with 7 bases identical to TRBD1. The V and J ends lost 5 bases and 6 bases, in that order; junction bases with no gene match: 9. The CDR3 extends over 15 amino acids. CDR1 SEHNR and CDR2 FQNEAQ come from the germline V gene (reference sequence). The CDR3 nucleotides are TGTGCCAGCAGCCAGGGGGGCCTAAGCTATGAAAAACTGTTTTTT. Amino acid sequence: CASSQGGLSYEKLFF.

The gene calls are TRBV7-8 and TRBJ1-1; D may be TRBD1 (6 bases). The CDR3 sequence is 16 residues long. With 2 bases removed from V and 1 base from J, the gap between germline ends came to 14 bases. Germline V gene lookup returns CDR1 SGHVS and CDR2 FQNEAQ. Here the CDR3 DNA reads TGTGCCAGCAGCTTAAACTCCGGGACACCGAACACTGAAGCTTTCTTT. This encodes CASSLNSGTPNTEAFF.

The V call is TRBV19, the J call TRBJ2-1; 11 bases align to TRBD2. CDR1 LNHDA and CDR2 SQIVND come from the germline V gene (reference sequence). The CDR3 totals 14 residues. With 9 bases clipped from V and 7 bases from J, the junction kept 8 bases outside the gene matches. The CDR3 sequence: CASLSGGARNEQFF. The CDR3 nucleotides read TGTGCCAGCCTTAGCGGGGGGGCCAGGAATGAGCAGTTCTTC.

This clone was seen just once. For the CDR3, the DNA is TGCGCCAGCAGCCGGGGGGCCACGACAGAAGACATTCAGTACTTC. Amino acids: CASSRGATTEDIQYF. The rearrangement uses TRBV5-1 and TRBJ2-4, with D possibly matching TRBD2 (7 bases). CDR3 length equals 15 residues. V lost 4 bases and J lost 8, with 19 bases in between. Germline CDR1 reads SGHRS; CDR2 reads YFSETQ.

V usage is TRBV4-1 and J usage is TRBJ2-7, with D perhaps TRBD2 (6 bases). The germline V gene has CDR1 MGHRA and CDR2 YSYEKL. The CDR3 consists of 15 residues. V lost 2 bases, J lost 2 bases, and 13 bases lay in between. This chain's CDR3 is CASSQNVAGTYEQYF. The CDR3 bases are TGCGCCAGCAGCCAAAATGTGGCGGGGACCTACGAGCAGTACTTC.

This chain connects TRBV6-5 to TRBJ1-1, with TRBD1 matching over 7 bases. The CDR3 is made up of 14 amino acids. The junction had 8 bases not matched to a gene; V was cut back by 6 bases and J by 4 bases. Germline loops: CDR1 MNHEY, CDR2 SVGAGI. The CDR3 DNA is TGTGCCAGCAGACACCCCGACAGGGCCACTGAAGCTTTCTTT. This translates into CASRHPDRATEAFF.

This clone showed up just a few times. The chain is built from TRBV29-1 and TRBJ2-2, with D perhaps matching TRBD1 (6 bases). The CDR3 contains 13 residues. V was cut by 4 bases and J by 7 bases, with 13 bases left in between. The V gene's germline CDR1 is SQVTM and CDR2 ANQGSEA. CDR3 DNA: TGCAGCGTTGGGGAAGGGGGTATCGGGGAGCTGTTTTTT. Translation gives CSVGEGGIGELFF.

This clone was observed a few times. The CDR3 region is CASSRSTTNEKLFF. The CDR3 DNA reads TGTGCCAGCTCACGGAGCACCACTAATGAAAAACTGTTTTTT. The rearrangement uses TRBV18 and TRBJ1-4; D is unresolved. The CDR3 extends over 14 amino acids. Per germline, CDR1 KGHSH and CDR2 LQKENI. Trimming stripped 4 bases from V and 2 bases from J, with 8 bases between.

The chain has TRBV27 and TRBJ2-1; D gene unclear. Germline V lookup: CDR1 MNHEY, CDR2 SMNVEV (reference sequence). V lost 6 bases and J lost 5, with 11 bases in between. The CDR3 loop spans 13 amino acids. In DNA, the CDR3 is TGTGCCAGCAGAAGCGCGCTTGACAATGAGCAGTTCTTC. Amino acids: CASRSALDNEQFF.

J is TRBJ2-2 and V is TRBV10-2, with 13 bases fitting TRBD2. This CDR3 is built from 18 residues. J gave up 2 bases and V 10 bases, and 13 bases lay outside the gene matches. The germline gives CDR1 WSHSY, CDR2 SAAADI. This CDR3 reads CAIFSALAGGSNTGELFF. The CDR3 DNA reads as TGCGCCATCTTCTCGGCACTAGCGGGGGGGAGTAACACCGGGGAGCTGTTTTTT.

DNA of the CDR3: TGTGCCAGCAGCGTAGATACAGGTTACACTGAAGCTTTCTTT. Amino acid sequence: CASSVDTGYTEAFF. J is TRBJ1-1 and V is TRBV3-1 (or the pseudogene TRBV3-2); D may be TRBD1 (5 bases). The V end lost 5 bases, the J end lost 3 bases, and 13 bases lay between the germline ends. The CDR3 is 14 amino acids. The germline V gene has CDR1 LGHDT and CDR2 YNNKEL (reference sequence).

This clone was seen a few times. The chain is built from TRBV9 and TRBJ2-7, with D perhaps TRBD2 (5 bases). The germline V gene has CDR1 SGDLS and CDR2 YYNGEE. The V end lost 0 bases, the J end lost 2 bases, and 9 bases lay between the germline ends. The CDR3 consists of 14 residues. CDR3 amino acids: CASSVGGLTYEQYF. CDR3 in DNA: TGTGCCAGCAGCGTAGGTGGACTTACCTACGAGCAGTACTTC.

This chain uses TRBV6-5 with TRBJ2-1; D is possibly TRBD2 (6 bases). Deletions cut 0 bases from V and 8 bases from J, with 17 bases between. This CDR3 is built from 16 residues. Germline CDR1 is MNHEY and CDR2 is SVGAGI. CDR3 in DNA: TGTGCCAGCAGTTACTCGAGACTAGACCTCTCCGATGAGCAGTTCTTC. Its translation: CASSYSRLDLSDEQFF.

This clone was recorded once. J is TRBJ2-7 and V is TRBV28, with D possibly TRBD1 on 5 matching bases. CDR1 and CDR2 from the germline V gene are MDHEN and SYDVKM. Trimming took off 3 bases at V and 6 bases at J, with 9 bases between the two ends. This CDR3 has 12 amino acids. The CDR3 DNA sequence: TGTGCCAGCAGTTTGCAGGGAATCGAGCAGTACTTC. This translates into CASSLQGIEQYF.

V usage is TRBV7-9 and J usage is TRBJ2-3; TRBD1 is a possible D gene (5 bases). Germline values: CDR1 SEHNR, CDR2 FQNEAQ (reference sequence). The CDR3 runs to 14 residues. Deletions cut 10 bases from V and 0 bases from J, with 14 bases between. The CDR3 DNA is TGTGCCACCCCCAGGGCTTCTAGCACAGATACGCAGTATTTT. It specifies CATPRASSTDTQYF.

The chain combines TRBV20-1 with TRBJ2-1; D gene uncertain. CDR1 and CDR2 (germline): DFQATT, SNEGSKA (reference sequence). The CDR3 is 11 amino acids. Trimming stripped 1 base from V and 8 bases from J, with 6 bases between. CDR3 protein: CSARVAHEQFF. The CDR3, as DNA: TGCAGTGCTAGAGTAGCCCATGAGCAGTTCTTC.

The V call is TRBV5-1, the J call TRBJ1-2, with a weak D call TRBD1 (6 bases). The germline V gene has CDR1 SGHRS and CDR2 YFSETQ. V lost 0 bases and J 7 bases, leaving 19 bases between the germline ends. The CDR3 runs to 16 residues. The CDR3 sequence: CASSLGTVGPGVGYTF. The CDR3 DNA reads as TGCGCCAGCAGCTTGGGGACAGTTGGGCCCGGTGTTGGCTACACCTTC.

This chain connects TRBV10-3 to TRBJ1-2; D is ambiguous. The CDR3 runs 13 residues. CDR1 ENHRY and CDR2 SYGVKD come from the germline V gene. The V gene lost 3 bases and the J gene lost 3 bases, with 8 bases spanning the gap. DNA for the CDR3: TGTGCCATCAGTGAAGTGGCAGACTATGGCTACACCTTC. The encoded protein is CAISEVADYGYTF.

V and J are TRBV7-2 and TRBJ1-3; D may be TRBD1 (5 bases). V was clipped by 5 bases and J by 2 bases, with 13 bases between them. Germline CDR1 reads SGHTA; CDR2 reads FQGNSA. The CDR3 spans 15 residues. CDR3 region: CASSPSRVPGNTIYF. DNA for the CDR3: TGTGCCAGCAGCCCCTCCAGGGTACCTGGAAACACCATATATTTT.

The rearrangement links TRBV3-1 (or the pseudogene TRBV3-2) to TRBJ1-1; the D is unclear. The CDR3 covers 17 residues. CDR1 and CDR2 (germline): LGHDT, YNNKEL (reference sequence). The V end lost 5 bases, the J end lost 0 bases, and 19 bases lay between the germline ends. The CDR3 nucleotides read TGTGCCAGCAGCTTCAGGACTTCCCGGAGCCTGAACACTGAAGCTTTCTTT. It encodes CASSFRTSRSLNTEAFF.

This rearrangement joins TRBV9 to TRBJ1-4; D is unresolved. The V and J ends lost 0 bases and 9 bases respectively, with 18 bases between them. Germline CDR1 SGDLS, CDR2 YYNGEE. The CDR3 is made up of 16 amino acids. The CDR3 sequence: CASSVDSGVAGKKLFF. DNA for the CDR3: TGTGCCAGCAGCGTAGACAGCGGAGTCGCGGGAAAAAAACTGTTTTTT.

The rearrangement joins TRBV3-1 (or the pseudogene TRBV3-2) to TRBJ2-1, with TRBD2 identical over 12 bases. Per the germline V gene, CDR1 is LGHDT and CDR2 is YNNKEL (reference sequence). Trimming took 4 bases from V and 0 from J; bases not matched to a gene: 10. The CDR3 totals 19 residues. The CDR3 protein is CASSPPLAGGPSSYNEQFF. The CDR3 DNA is TGTGCCAGCAGCCCGCCTCTAGCGGGGGGGCCGAGCTCCTACAATGAGCAGTTCTTC.

This chain uses TRBV6-5 with TRBJ2-3, with D perhaps TRBD2 (6 bases). Trimming took off 7 bases at V and 0 bases at J, with 11 bases between the two ends. The germline gives CDR1 MNHEY, CDR2 SVGAGI. The CDR3 contains 14 residues. The CDR3 here is CASNLASSTDTQYF. The CDR3 nucleotides are TGTGCCAGCAACCTAGCGTCTAGCACAGATACGCAGTATTTT.

The chain couples TRBV28 to TRBJ2-5; TRBD2 matches at 8 bases. This CDR3 is 15 amino acids long. The J segment lost 2 bases and the V segment lost 7 bases, leaving 9 bases of the junction unmatched. Germline CDR1 MDHEN, CDR2 SYDVKM. The CDR3 sequence: CASIGLAGPQETQYF. CDR3 bases: TGTGCCAGCATAGGATTAGCGGGGCCTCAAGAGACCCAGTACTTC.

The rearrangement uses TRBV27 and TRBJ2-3; D possibly corresponds to TRBD1 (7 bases). The germline V gene has CDR1 MNHEY and CDR2 SMNVEV (reference sequence). CDR3 length: 14 amino acids. The V end was cut by 6 bases, the J end by 5 bases, with 15 bases between. CDR3 region: CASRIRGAGDTQYF. In DNA, the CDR3 is TGTGCCAGCAGAATCAGGGGGGCCGGAGATACGCAGTATTTT.